Presented here are 12 T cell receptor beta chains from one specimen sequenced in a study of Ad26.COV2.S vaccination and SARS-CoV-2 variants. Sequenced by immunoSEQ multiplex PCR; TCRdb stores in-frame clones only, minus some. The sample yields 350,000 to 450,000 clones, roughly nine tenths seen once. The specimen was peripheral blood, collected after recovery from COVID-19. The receptors here all came from a human donor who had recovered from COVID-19.

J is TRBJ2-1 and V is TRBV5-8, with a weak D call TRBD1 (6 bases). The V and J ends lost 4 bases and 9 bases respectively, with 17 bases between them. Germline V lookup: CDR1 SGHTS, CDR2 YDEGEE. The CDR3 runs 14 residues. CDR3 bases: TGTGCCAGCAGCAAGTTCCCCGGGACACTTGAGCAGTTCTTC. Translating gives CASSKFPGTLEQFF.

The chain carries TRBV7-2 and TRBJ1-1; D might be TRBD1 (5 bases). The CDR3 contains 13 residues. Germline-derived CDR1 and CDR2 are SGHTA and FQGNSA. The germline V and J ends were trimmed by 7 bases and 1 base, with 10 bases remaining between them. The chain's CDR3 is CASKRQKNTEAFF. The CDR3 DNA follows: TGTGCCAGCAAAAGACAGAAGAACACTGAAGCTTTCTTT.

This clone was observed once. J is TRBJ1-4 and V is TRBV11-2; D possibly corresponds to TRBD1 (6 bases). Trimming stripped 5 bases from V and 4 bases from J, with 11 bases between. Germline CDR1 reads SGHAT; CDR2 reads FQNNGV. This CDR3 has 14 residues. The CDR3 DNA is TGTGCCAGCAGCCAGGGGCGATTTAATGAAAAACTGTTTTTT. This codes for CASSQGRFNEKLFF.

Remarks on this clone: This sequence may be a read error, since a much larger clone differs from it by one base. The V and J genes are TRBV29-1 and TRBJ2-7; 9 bases match TRBD1. This CDR3 has 13 amino acids. The V segment lost 1 base and the J segment 2 bases; nucleotides outside the gene matches: 0. CDR1 SQVTM and CDR2 ANQGSEA come from the germline V gene. The CDR3 DNA follows: TGCAGCGTTGAAGGGACAGGGGCCTACGAGCAGTACTTC. Its translation is CSVEGTGAYEQYF.

With regard to this clone: The junction does not match germline at one end; this may be a read error. The rearrangement joins TRBV7-7 to TRBJ2-5; 7 nucleotides agree with TRBD1. CDR1 SSHAT and CDR2 FNYEAQ come from the germline V gene (reference sequence). This CDR3 region has 15 residues. CDR3 in amino acids: CASSNIRGPEETQYF. Here the CDR3 DNA reads TGTGCTAGCAGCAACATAAGGGGGCCGGAGGAGACCCAGTACTTC.

CDR3 residues: CASSKVGQGGTEAFF. As DNA, the CDR3 is TGTGCCAGCAGTAAAGTGGGACAGGGGGGGACTGAAGCTTTCTTT. The V gene is TRBV5-4, the J gene TRBJ1-1, with 11 bases identical to TRBD1. Germline values: CDR1 SGHNT, CDR2 YYREEE (reference sequence). Trimming at V came to 5 bases and at J to 5 bases, leaving 8 bases not matched to a gene. This CDR3 has 15 amino acids.

With regard to this clone: Other DNA variants within this sample encode the same CDR3. This chain uses TRBV5-1 with TRBJ1-2, with unresolved D. The CDR3 is 12 amino acids. The V end was cut by 0 bases, the J end by 7 bases, with 7 bases between. Germline loops: CDR1 SGHRS, CDR2 YFSETQ. The CDR3 region has the DNA TGCGCCAGCAGCTTGGGGGGTGCTGGCTACACCTTC. Translated, it gives CASSLGGAGYTF.

Notes on this clone: This specimen includes other DNA sequences encoding the same CDR3. The J gene is TRBJ1-1, the V gene TRBV5-4; 9 nucleotides match TRBD1. V was pared by 4 bases and J by 5 bases, with 6 bases of the junction left unmatched. The CDR3 consists of 14 residues. From germline, CDR1 is SGHNT and CDR2 YYREEE (reference sequence). The CDR3 nucleotides are TGTGCCAGCAGCCTAGGACAGGGGAGGACTGAAGCTTTCTTT. Protein: CASSLGQGRTEAFF. Using reference TRBV5-4 and TRBJ1-1 for the parts outside the CDR3, the full variable domain is ETGVTQSPTHLIKTRGQQVTLRCSSQSGHNTVSWYQQALGQGPQFIFQYYREEENGRGNFPPRFSGLQFPNYSSELNVNALELDDSALYLCASSLGQGRTEAFFGQGTRLTVV.

The chain is built from TRBV11-2 and TRBJ1-4, with D uncertain. This CDR3 spans 13 amino acids. Germline values: CDR1 SGHAT, CDR2 FQNNGV. The ends were cut back, 5 bases at V and 7 bases at J, with 11 bases in the middle. In DNA, the CDR3 is TGTGCCAGCAGCCCTCCGATGGCTGAAAAACTGTTTTTT. Protein sequence: CASSPPMAEKLFF.

This clone was observed once. This sequence joins TRBV16 and TRBJ1-4; tentatively, D is TRBD1 (5 bases). The CDR3 totals 17 residues. Germline V CDR1 and CDR2: KGHSY, FQNENV. The germline V and J ends were trimmed by 3 bases and 0 bases, with 14 bases remaining between them. The CDR3 DNA sequence: TGTGCCAGCAGCCACCTGGGGACGGCGCCAACTAATGAAAAACTGTTTTTT. This encodes CASSHLGTAPTNEKLFF.

This clone has a handful of counts. The DNA of the CDR3 is TGTGCCAGTAGTCCGAGGACAGGCGGCCCCTTTAGCTATGGCTACACCTTC. Its protein is CASSPRTGGPFSYGYTF. This chain joins TRBV19 and TRBJ1-2, with 7 bases matching TRBD1. The CDR3 runs to 17 residues. Germline trimming cut 5 bases from V and 4 bases from J; bases unmatched to any gene: 16. Germline CDR1 is LNHDA and CDR2 is SQIVND (reference sequence). Combining the CDR3 with reference TRBV19 and TRBJ1-2 gives the whole variable domain DGGITQSPKYLFRKEGQNVTLSCEQNLNHDAMYWYRQDPGQGLRLIYYSQIVNDFQKGDIAEGYSVSREKKESFPLTVTSAQKNPTAFYLCASSPRTGGPFSYGYTFGSGTRLTVV.

V and J are TRBV10-3 and TRBJ2-1; 7 positions match TRBD1. Germline CDR1 is ENHRY and CDR2 is SYGVKD. This CDR3 has 14 residues. V lost 6 bases to trimming and J lost 7 bases; unmatched junction nucleotides: 9. CDR3 nucleotides: TGTGCCATCAGCCACAGACAGGGAAAAAATGAGCAGTTCTTC. It codes for CAISHRQGKNEQFF.